This T cell receptor beta chain originates from a study of T cell responses to AZD1222 COVID-19 vaccine (dated by TCRdb to the early 2020s). Study-wide context: AZD1222 recipients given second doses at about 4 weeks or at about 12 weeks were pooled, since spike-specific TCR depth and breadth were not found to differ between the two schedules. A total of 240 or so trial participants underwent TCR sequencing, of whom roughly 210 had received two doses of AZD1222 and around 26 had received two doses of the MenACWY control vaccine. Trial participants were enrolled into age subgroups of 18-55, 56-69 and 70-plus years, which contained around 150, 28 and 57 TCR-sequenced participants, respectively. Results and caveats for the whole study, not just this receptor: Spike-specific TCR breadth and depth rose significantly after two AZD1222 doses compared with day 0 and with MenACWY recipients. Most participants were white British and females outnumbered males, and the authors suggested that clonal diversity may have been underestimated. The whole spike protein was spanned by vaccine-associated CD4 TCRs, and dominant responses were seen in regions 160-218 and 743-854. Conclusions about previously exposed vaccinees are limited, since just 5 to 7 AZD1222 recipients were seropositive for SARS-CoV-2 at baseline. The 56-69-year group was small, and its depth increase did not reach significance, likely because of low power. Reportedly, almost half of the unique spike-specific TCRs recognized epitopes lying outside the regions that are mutated in the B.1.351 and B.1.1.7 variants. No day 14 peak-response samples were available, so repertoires were characterized only after the peak T cell response.

Per the publication, the time point label means: baseline before first vaccination. The vaccinee samples were drawn from two UK trials, COV001 and COV002, one of which was a single-blind randomized controlled phase 2/3 trial testing AZD1222 (ChAdOx1 nCoV-19) in healthy adults. For TCRbeta chain sequencing, PBMC samples from trial participants were taken at day 0 and at day 28 after the second dose. With regard to this clone: Its antigen remains undetermined. No base-level quality is on record; no much larger clone is a single base apart.

The CDR3 regions of human TCRbeta chains were subjected to immunosequencing. In the paper's pipeline: Repertoire TCRs were matched against a reference library of SARS-CoV-2-specific TCRs generated with the MIRA antigen-specificity platform. Breadth was defined as the fraction of unique TCRs that were SARS-CoV-2-associated, and depth was defined as the fraction of total T cells that were SARS-CoV-2-associated. Using the MIRA data, each spike-specific TCR was mapped to the spike region that the TCR reacts to and placed in a CD4 or CD8 class. Log10-transformed breadth and depth values were compared by one-way ANOVA with Sidak's multiple comparisons tests. TCRdb retrieved this table from immuneACCESS and kept in-frame rearrangements only. Not all clones are present; in checked studies, unresolved V genes account for under half, and no reason is known for the remainder. That table gives V, J and clone size, and the DNA gave D and trimming. The sample table records roughly 130,000 clones; about 88% of these occur just once. The top ten constitute 7.5% to 8% of the sample.

V is reduced by 4 bases and J by 0 bases, leaving a spacing of 7 bases between them. Including the terminal cysteine and phenylalanine, the CDR3 comprises 14 residues. Only the CDR3 portion is preserved as DNA: 42 bases, with reading frame beginning at the first base. CDR1 and CDR2, per the germline V gene, are KGHSH and LQKENI. This clonotype originated in an adult in good health. Sequenced material: peripheral blood, taken on day 0 of AZD1222 vaccination. Recombination linked TRBV18 to TRBJ1-3; the D gene assignment is ambiguous. The CDR3 region has the sequence CASSLESSGNTIYF. The DNA sequence follows: TGTGCCAGCTCACTTGAGAGCTCTGGAAACACCATATATTTT.